This is a list of T cell receptor beta chains from one sample in a study of shared clonotypes between healthy human individuals. Using immunoSEQ multiplex PCR, the repertoire was profiled, and TCRdb retains in-frame clones only, with some absent. The table has around 100,000 clones, less than 75% seen once. Input material: memory CD8+ T cells sorted from blood. The receptors originated from a woman in her 30s in good health. Each CDR3 is given with its conserved first and last residue. A D gene is named only where the DNA matches it firmly. Clone size appears in some rows only: once, few, many, or a class for an expanded clone.

>TRBD1|TRBV10-3|few
CAMGQTNTEAFF
>TRBD1|TRBV15|.
CATSPRQGARNGYTF
>TRBD1|TRBV13|.
CASSLKGADEKLFF
>.|TRBV9|.
CASSVENFPGELFF
>TRBD1|TRBV25-1|once
CASSEVLVWEGANTEAFF
>TRBD1|TRBV2|few
CASTGTDYGYTF
>.|TRBV5-8|.
CASSLSGYTEQYF
>.|TRBV11-2|.
CASSSGYPSYNEQFF
>.|TRBV28|.
CASIGGYEQYF
>.|TRBV9|once
CASSTQPGRSTYEQYF
>TRBD1|TRBV7-6|.
CASSLGTGDIDEQFF
>TRBD1|TRBV7-8|many
CASSPGWGQDTDTQYF
>TRBD2|TRBV18|few
CASSPEAGGPGHEQYF
>TRBD2|TRBV6-4|many
CASSDSPSGRPDTQYF
>.|TRBV5-1|.
CASRHTSGRVNYNEQFF
>TRBD1|TRBV15|once
CATSSSGQGLTDTQYF
>TRBD1|TRBV29-1|.
CSSRGQGASEAFF
>.|TRBV7-6|few
CASSSLEAPHISGNTIYF
>.|TRBV27|.
CASTELDGDEQYF
>.|TRBV19|.
CASSTPTVHLPNEQFF
>.|TRBV15|.
CATSREGSRETQYF
>.|TRBV7-3|.
CASSFYGGSTDTQYF
>.|TRBV7-8|many
CASSPGGRSYEQYF
>TRBD2|TRBV9|.
CASSVRPAGAGETQYF
>TRBD1|TRBV5-6|.
CASSLKGQGAGTEAFF
>.|TRBV10-3|.
CAISEASFYSGALYNEQFF
>.|TRBV4-2|.
CASTRDSGELFF
>TRBD2|TRBV7-3|.
CASPSIGAGGSCNEQFF
>TRBD1|TRBV6-4|.
CASSDRDSSYEQFF
>.|TRBV29-1|.
CSVLAGIQYF
>TRBD2|TRBV7-2|.
CASSLGAGGGSTDTQYF
>.|TRBV28|once
CASSFIGLYGYTF
>TRBD2|TRBV7-8|.
CASRYLAGGYNEQFF
>.|TRBV14|once
CASSPGLINEQFF
>.|TRBV9|.
CASSVEGDEQYF
>TRBD2|TRBV6-1|.
CASSASGFSGSYEQYF
>.|TRBV7-6|.
CASSVQGEQFF
>.|TRBV28|.
CASSYQGLWPVEKLFF
>.|TRBV7-8|.
CASSLLQVNQPQHF
>.|TRBV25-1|.
CASSPFISADTQYF
>.|TRBV5-6|.
CASSSGPAVHTSYEQYF
>TRBD1|TRBV19|once
CASSIPRDSPTSGANVLTF
>.|TRBV6-1|medium-sized
CASEWGEGNQPQHF
>TRBD2|TRBV5-4|.
CASSFPSGRARNEQFF
>.|TRBV15|.
CATSSRTGLWNTEAFF
>TRBD2|TRBV6-5|.
CASSAGLAGNTEQYF
>.|TRBV6-1|.
CASSEGGVLIDHEQYF
>.|TRBV15|few
CATSPTFEAGTAETQYF
>.|TRBV5-1|.
CASSLQGNSNQPQHF
>.|TRBV19|many
CASTGSGNQPQHF
>TRBD2|TRBV25-1|few
CASLAGGYNEQFF
>TRBD1|TRBV6-5|.
CASSDRGNEQFF
>.|TRBV19|.
CASSITSLMNTGELFF
>TRBD2|TRBV6-4|medium-sized
CASSEGLAADTQYF
>.|TRBV19|.
CASRHHRAQLFYGYTF